Listed here are 27 T cell receptor beta chains from one sample, sequenced in a study of shared T cell receptors in the human thymus. Profiled with immunoSEQ multiplex PCR; TCRdb holds only in-frame clones, not every one. Of over 650,000 clones in the sample, 87% were seen once. These data were likewise used in another study, on human thymus T cells.

The sequenced sample was thymocytes. The receptors were gathered from a boy under two years old with a congenital heart defect.

The V call is TRBV5-6, the J call TRBJ2-3; a weak D match, TRBD2 (6 bases). V was shortened by 0 bases and J by 3 bases, with 20 bases between the two germline ends. Germline-derived CDR1 and CDR2 are SGHDT and YYEEEE. The CDR3 length is 18 residues. CDR3 in DNA: TGTGCCAGCAGCTTGGCGGCTGTAGGTTCGGCGGGAACAGATACGCAGTATTTT. Translated: CASSLAAVGSAGTDTQYF.

DNA for the CDR3: TGTGCCAGCAGCGCTTCGGGACAGGGCAGTTACGAGCAGTACTTC. The encoded protein is CASSASGQGSYEQYF. J is TRBJ2-7 and V is TRBV9, with TRBD1 matching 9 bases. Looked up from germline, CDR1 is SGDLS and CDR2 is YYNGEE. The CDR3 spans 15 residues. V dropped 3 bases and J dropped 4; count of bases not matched to a gene: 8. The variable domain in full, completed from reference TRBV9 and TRBJ2-7, reads DSGVTQTPKHLITATGQRVTLRCSPRSGDLSVYWYQQSLDQGLQFLIQYYNGEERAKGNILERFSAQQFPDLHSELNLSSLELGDSALYFCASSASGQGSYEQYFGPGTRLTVT.

The chain combines TRBV7-9 with TRBJ2-7; TRBD2 matches 8 bases. CDR1 and CDR2 (germline): SEHNR, FQNEAQ (reference sequence). This CDR3 comprises 14 residues. Germline trimming cut 4 bases from V and 5 bases from J; bases unmatched to any gene: 7. CDR3 in amino acids: CASSWVSGRNEQYF. CDR3 nucleotide sequence: TGTGCCAGCAGCTGGGTGAGCGGGAGAAACGAGCAGTACTTC. The full variable domain, rest sourced from reference TRBV7-9 and TRBJ2-7, is DTGVSQNPRHKITKRGQNVTFRCDPISEHNRLYWYRQTLGQGPEFLTYFQNEAQLEKSRLLSDRFSAERPKGSFSTLEIQRTEQGDSAMYLCASSWVSGRNEQYFGPGTRLTVT.

This clone was counted between two and nine times. V is TRBV27 and J is TRBJ2-7; a weak D match, TRBD1 (5 bases). This CDR3 is 17 amino acids long. Trimming cost V 1 base and J 0 bases, with 16 bases left between them. Germline CDR1 and CDR2: MNHEY and SMNVEV (reference sequence). CDR3 loop: CASSLYGATGSSYEQYF. CDR3 DNA: TGTGCCAGCAGTTTATATGGGGCTACAGGAAGCTCCTACGAGCAGTACTTC.

The chain employs TRBV4-2 and TRBJ2-7; perhaps TRBD1 as D (6 bases). This CDR3 is 14 amino acids long. The V and J ends lost 1 base and 3 bases respectively, with 10 bases between them. Per the germline V gene, CDR1 is LGHNA and CDR2 is YNFKEQ. The CDR3 sequence: CASSQGTVNYEQYF. The CDR3 coding sequence is TGTGCCAGCAGCCAAGGGACAGTCAACTACGAGCAGTACTTC.

The rearrangement links TRBV2 to TRBJ2-3, with 10 bases fitting TRBD2. Per germline, CDR1 SNHLY and CDR2 FYNNEI. The CDR3 totals 15 residues. J gave up 1 base and V 4 bases, and 2 bases lay outside the gene matches. In nucleotides, the CDR3 is TGTGCCAGCAGTGCCGGGACTAGCGGCACAGATACGCAGTATTTT. Its protein is CASSAGTSGTDTQYF. Variable domain in full (rest from reference TRBV2 and TRBJ2-3): EPEVTQTPSHQVTQMGQEVILRCVPISNHLYFYWYRQILGQKVEFLVSFYNNEISEKSEIFDDQFSVERPDGSNFTLKIRSTKLEDSAMYFCASSAGTSGTDTQYFGPGTRLTVL.

The rearrangement links TRBV15 to TRBJ2-5; 7 bases agree with TRBD1. CDR3 size: 17 residues. Per germline, CDR1 LNHNV and CDR2 YYDKDF (reference sequence). V shed 2 bases and J 5 bases; nucleotides not matched to a gene: 14. The CDR3 DNA follows: TGTGCCACCAGCAGAATCCTACTCGACAGGGAGAAGGAGACCCAGTACTTC. It specifies CATSRILLDREKETQYF.

The genes are TRBV19 and TRBJ1-2, with D unclear. The germline V and J ends were trimmed by 1 base and 2 bases, with 17 bases remaining between them. The CDR3 sequence is 17 residues long. The germline CDR1 and CDR2 sequences are LNHDA and SQIVND (reference sequence). CDR3 DNA: TGTGCCAGTAGTATAGCGCAGTTCCGATTAACCAACTATGGCTACACCTTC. Translating it yields CASSIAQFRLTNYGYTF. The full variable domain, rest sourced from reference TRBV19 and TRBJ1-2, is DGGITQSPKYLFRKEGQNVTLSCEQNLNHDAMYWYRQDPGQGLRLIYYSQIVNDFQKGDIAEGYSVSREKKESFPLTVTSAQKNPTAFYLCASSIAQFRLTNYGYTFGSGTRLTVV.

The chain uses TRBV5-4 and TRBJ1-1; 11 bases are shared with TRBD1. Per germline, CDR1 SGHNT and CDR2 YYREEE (reference sequence). V trimming: 4 bases; J trimming: 6 bases; junction bases outside the gene matches: 11. This CDR3 contains 16 residues. CDR3 nucleotide sequence: TGTGCCAGCAGCCAGGGACAGGGGGGAGTCTTCGCTGAAGCTTTCTTT. This sequence encodes CASSQGQGGVFAEAFF.

J is TRBJ2-7 and V is TRBV14; unclear D gene. The V end lost 5 bases, the J end lost 0 bases, and 2 bases lay between the germline ends. Germline V CDR1 and CDR2: SGHDN, FVKESK. The CDR3 runs to 11 residues. The CDR3 bases are TGTGCCAGCAGCTACTCCTACGAGCAGTACTTC. Translating it yields CASSYSYEQYF.

The V gene is TRBV6-4, the J gene TRBJ1-1, with unresolved D. V was clipped by 0 bases and J by 1 base, with 3 bases between them. The CDR3 runs to 13 residues. CDR1 MRHNA and CDR2 SNTAGT come from the germline V gene. DNA of the CDR3: TGTGCCAGCAGTGACTCTCGGAACACTGAAGCTTTCTTT. Residues: CASSDSRNTEAFF.

The genes are TRBV5-6 and TRBJ1-5, with D perhaps matching TRBD1 (6 bases). Per germline, CDR1 SGHDT and CDR2 YYEEEE. The CDR3 has 15 residues. Trimming took off 4 bases at V and 0 bases at J, with 11 bases between the two ends. This chain's CDR3 is CASSVNRDSNQPQHF. Written as DNA, the CDR3 is TGTGCCAGCAGCGTCAACAGGGATAGCAATCAGCCCCAGCATTTT.

The chain couples TRBV28 to TRBJ1-1; 11 nucleotides agree with TRBD1. Losses at the gene ends were 5 bases for V and 6 bases for J; bases not matched to a gene: 5. In germline, CDR1 is MDHEN, CDR2 SYDVKM. The CDR3 has 14 amino acids. The CDR3 is CASSTRDRGSEAFF. Written as DNA, the CDR3 is TGTGCCAGCAGTACTCGGGACAGGGGGTCTGAAGCTTTCTTT.

The gene calls are TRBV21-1 and TRBJ2-7; TRBD1 was called by the table and not checked on the DNA. TRBV21-1 is noted as a pseudogene. CDR3 length equals 14 residues. DNA of the CDR3: TGTGCCAGCAGCAAAGCCCGGACAGGCGTCGAGCAGTACTTC. It encodes CASSKARTGVEQYF.

The chain couples TRBV6-5 to TRBJ1-2, with D perhaps TRBD1 (6 bases). This CDR3 region has 15 residues. V dropped 5 bases and J dropped 5 bases, with 18 bases sitting between them. Germline V gene lookup returns CDR1 MNHEY and CDR2 SVGAGI. The CDR3 protein is CASSGETGKEYGYTF. The DNA for the CDR3 is TGTGCCAGCAGTGGAGAAACAGGGAAAGAGTATGGCTACACCTTC.

The rearrangement links TRBV27 to TRBJ2-7, with a tentative D call TRBD1 (6 bases). From germline, CDR1 is MNHEY and CDR2 SMNVEV (reference sequence). This CDR3 spans 16 amino acids. V shed 0 bases and J shed 1 base, with 13 bases lying between them. The CDR3 coding sequence is TGTGCCAGCAGTTTATCGGGGGTTCAGGGGTCCTACGAGCAGTACTTC. Protein product: CASSLSGVQGSYEQYF.

The V call is TRBV7-2, the J call TRBJ1-1, with D possibly matching TRBD1 (6 bases). CDR3 length: 17 residues. Trimming took off 0 bases at V and 0 bases at J, with 14 bases between the two ends. Germline CDR1 SGHTA, CDR2 FQGNSA. The DNA of the CDR3 is TGTGCCAGCAGCTTAGCGTACCAGGGGACCTTGAACACTGAAGCTTTCTTT. It yields the protein CASSLAYQGTLNTEAFF. Full variable domain (outside the CDR3, taken from reference TRBV7-2 and TRBJ1-1): GAGVSQSPSNKVTEKGKDVELRCDPISGHTALYWYRQSLGQGLEFLIYFQGNSAPDKSGLPSDRFSAERTGGSVSTLTIQRTQQEDSAVYLCASSLAYQGTLNTEAFFGQGTRLTVV.

The rearrangement uses TRBV19 and TRBJ1-5; D is undetermined. Germline CDR1 is LNHDA and CDR2 is SQIVND (reference sequence). V dropped 6 bases and J dropped 6 bases, with 15 bases sitting between them. The CDR3 is 14 residues long. The CDR3 reads CASRAAPCSQPQHF. For the CDR3, the DNA is TGTGCCAGTAGGGCGGCCCCTTGTTCTCAGCCCCAGCATTTT.

V gene TRBV6-4 combines with J gene TRBJ2-2, with 9 bases that match TRBD2. With V trimmed by 5 bases and J by 4 bases, 8 bases remained unmatched. Germline V lookup: CDR1 MRHNA, CDR2 SNTAGT. This CDR3 has 16 residues. For the CDR3, the DNA is TGTGCCAGCAGTCCCAGAGTAGCGGGAGTCACCGGGGAGCTGTTTTTT. Amino acids: CASSPRVAGVTGELFF.

The V gene is TRBV28, the J gene TRBJ2-5; a possible D gene is TRBD1 (5 bases). The V end lost 6 bases, the J end lost 6 bases, and 11 bases lay between the germline ends. Germline V gene sequence: CDR1 MDHEN, CDR2 SYDVKM. The CDR3 sequence is 12 residues long. CDR3 DNA sequence: TGTGCCAGCAGCCATCAGGGTAAGACCCAGTACTTC. Translating it yields CASSHQGKTQYF.

The rearrangement uses TRBV2 and TRBJ2-7, with TRBD1 identical over 7 bases. Per the germline V gene, CDR1 is SNHLY and CDR2 is FYNNEI. CDR3 length equals 15 residues. Trimming at V came to 6 bases and at J to 2 bases, leaving 10 bases not matched to a gene. The CDR3, as DNA: TGTGCCAGCAGGGGACAGACTAAAAGACCCTACGAGCAGTACTTC. Residues: CASRGQTKRPYEQYF. The entire variable domain, with the rest obtained from reference TRBV2 and TRBJ2-7, is as follows: EPEVTQTPSHQVTQMGQEVILRCVPISNHLYFYWYRQILGQKVEFLVSFYNNEISEKSEIFDDQFSVERPDGSNFTLKIRSTKLEDSAMYFCASRGQTKRPYEQYFGPGTRLTVT.

The J gene is TRBJ1-4, the V gene TRBV5-4, with TRBD1 identical over 7 bases. Germline assignment: CDR1 SGHNT and CDR2 YYREEE (reference sequence). CDR3 size: 15 residues. Trimming removed 7 bases from V and 0 bases from J; junction bases left unmatched: 6. For the CDR3, the DNA is TGTGCCAGCTTGGACAGGAGTACAACTAATGAAAAACTGTTTTTT. Translated, it gives CASLDRSTTNEKLFF.

The chain uses TRBV30 and TRBJ2-2, with D unresolved. This CDR3 contains 13 residues. CDR1 is GTSNPN, CDR2 SVGIG, per germline (reference sequence). V lost 0 bases and J 6 bases, leaving 8 bases between the germline ends. CDR3 sequence: CAWSVTSAGELFF. CDR3 sequence (DNA): TGTGCCTGGAGTGTCACCAGTGCCGGGGAGCTGTTTTTT.

V usage is TRBV11-3 and J usage is TRBJ2-5; TRBD2 matches at 10 bases. The germline V gene has CDR1 SGHNT and CDR2 YENEEA. This CDR3 spans 16 amino acids. The V segment lost 5 bases and the J segment 4 bases; nucleotides outside the gene matches: 10. The CDR3 DNA follows: TGTGCCAGCAGCCAGTCTAGCGGGAGTGAATCAGAGACCCAGTACTTC. The encoded protein is CASSQSSGSESETQYF. Full variable domain (remainder filled in from reference TRBV11-3 and TRBJ2-5): EAGVVQSPRYKIIEKKQPVAFWCNPISGHNTLYWYLQNLGQGPELLIRYENEEAVDDSQLPKDRFSAERLKGVDSTLKIQPAELGDSAVYLCASSQSSGSESETQYFGPGTRLLVL.

The J gene is TRBJ2-2, the V gene TRBV6-1; D might be TRBD1 (6 bases). The CDR3 extends over 15 amino acids. Trimming pared 8 bases from V and 1 base from J, leaving 14 bases between. Germline-derived CDR1 and CDR2 are MNHNS and SASEGT. CDR3 amino acids: CASRPGHQNTGELFF. The CDR3 DNA is TGTGCCAGCCGTCCGGGACACCAGAACACCGGGGAGCTGTTTTTT.

The chain combines TRBV29-1 with TRBJ2-7, with TRBD2 matching over 8 bases. The CDR3 sequence is 13 residues long. The J segment lost 2 bases and the V segment lost 6 bases, leaving 6 bases of the junction unmatched. Germline loops: CDR1 SQVTM, CDR2 ANQGSEA. This chain's CDR3 is CSVIAGRTYEQYF. DNA of the CDR3: TGCAGCGTCATAGCGGGAAGAACCTACGAGCAGTACTTC.

The V call is TRBV5-6, the J call TRBJ2-2; D call uncertain. From germline, CDR1 is SGHDT and CDR2 YYEEEE. The CDR3 loop spans 15 amino acids. The V gene lost 0 bases and the J gene lost 0 bases, with 6 bases spanning the gap. CDR3 in DNA: TGTGCCAGCAGCTTGGGTCTGTCGAACACCGGGGAGCTGTTTTTT. The encoded protein is CASSLGLSNTGELFF.